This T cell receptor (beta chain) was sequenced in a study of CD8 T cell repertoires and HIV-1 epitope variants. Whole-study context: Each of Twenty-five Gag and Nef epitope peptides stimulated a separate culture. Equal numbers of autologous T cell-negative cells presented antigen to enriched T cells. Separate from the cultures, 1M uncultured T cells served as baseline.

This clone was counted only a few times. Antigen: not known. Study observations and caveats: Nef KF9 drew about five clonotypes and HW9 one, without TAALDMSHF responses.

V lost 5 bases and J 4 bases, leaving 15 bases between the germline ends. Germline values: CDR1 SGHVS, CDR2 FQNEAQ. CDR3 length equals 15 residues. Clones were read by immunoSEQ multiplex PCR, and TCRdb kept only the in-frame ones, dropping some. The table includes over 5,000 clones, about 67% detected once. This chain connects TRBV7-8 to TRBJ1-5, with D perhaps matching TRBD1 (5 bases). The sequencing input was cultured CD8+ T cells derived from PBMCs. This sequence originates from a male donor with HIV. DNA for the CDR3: TGTGCCAGCAGCCTAACGGGACTCGGGAATCAGCCCCAGCATTTT. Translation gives CASSLTGLGNQPQHF.